The 25 T cell receptor beta chains below come from one sample, sequenced in a study of tumor-infiltrating lymphocytes in primary liver carcinoma. The researchers produced TCR beta cDNA from around 0.5 ug total RNA with a constant-region primer. Three nested multiplex PCR rounds, a slightly modified ARM-PCR, produced the libraries for TCR beta. A C-beta reverse primer was combined with TRBV1-TRBV30 forward primers in the first two PCR rounds, and each round had about 10 cycles. One entry per CDR3 protein, called by TCRdb with MiXCR from the multiplex PCR reads. The repertoire includes 75,000 to 80,000 distinct CDR3 sequences, 69% of them detected once, and approximately 27% sits in the top ten. The tissue used was unsorted bulk material of about 19-33 mg. RNA and DNA were co-extracted from it with the AllPrep DNA/RNA mini kit. Sequencing input: tumor-adjacent normal liver tissue. Every receptor here comes from a man between 35 and 55 years old with primary liver carcinoma and hepatitis B virus infection.

Comments on this clonotype: The junction departs from germline at one end; a sequencing error may be responsible. The V gene is TRBV19, the J gene TRBJ2-2; 7 bases are a match to TRBD2. The CDR3 has 14 amino acids. Germline V CDR1 and CDR2: LNHDA, SQIVND (reference sequence). CDR3 DNA: TGTGCCTGTAGGGAGGGGCGAATCCCCGGGGAGCTGTTTTTT. This codes for CACREGRIPGELFF.

As concerns this clonotype: A clone one base away is much larger, so this may be a read error. The J gene is TRBJ2-7, the V gene TRBV7-9; 9 bases are shared with TRBD2. This CDR3 comprises 17 residues. V lost 7 bases, J lost 5 bases, and 18 bases stayed unmatched. CDR1 SEHNR and CDR2 FQNEAQ come from the germline V gene (reference sequence). CDR3 amino acids: CASNSAGGRVVSDEQYF. CDR3 nucleotides: TGTGCCAGCAACTCAGCGGGGGGCAGGGTCGTAAGTGACGAGCAGTACTTC. The full variable domain, its missing parts supplied by reference TRBV7-9 and TRBJ2-7, is DTGVSQNPRHKITKRGQNVTFRCDPISEHNRLYWYRQTLGQGPEFLTYFQNEAQLEKSRLLSDRFSAERPKGSFSTLEIQRTEQGDSAMYLCASNSAGGRVVSDEQYFGPGTRLTVT.

To note about this clonotype: One end of the junction varies from germline; a read error may be responsible. The chain couples TRBV11-1 to TRBJ1-6, with D perhaps TRBD1 (5 bases). Germline CDR1 reads SGHAT; CDR2 reads FQDESV (reference sequence). The CDR3 spans 13 residues. CDR3 amino acids: CAISRTLVSSLHF. The DNA for the CDR3 is TGTGCCATCAGCCGGACACTGGTTTCATCCCTCCACTTT.

The genes are TRBV29-1 and TRBJ2-1; perhaps TRBD2 as D (6 bases). The germline V gene encodes CDR1 SQVTM and CDR2 ANQGSEA. The CDR3 runs 12 residues. DNA for the CDR3: TGCAACATTCGTCGGGGAGGCAATGAGCAGTTCTTC. Translated, it gives CNIRRGGNEQFF.

Points on this clonotype: A much larger clone differs from this one at a single base, so this may be a read error. This chain links TRBV28 with TRBJ2-1; D remains ambiguous. Germline loops: CDR1 MDHEN, CDR2 SYDVKM. The CDR3 totals 13 residues. Here the CDR3 DNA reads TGTGCCAGCAGCCGTTCCGGATCGTCGGTGGAGTTATTC. It yields the protein CASSRSGSSVELF.

Regarding this clonotype: A read error may explain this, as a much larger clone is one base away. This chain links TRBV28 with TRBJ1-2, with 10 bases identical to TRBD1. The germline CDR1 and CDR2 sequences are MDHEN and SYDVKM. The CDR3 length is 16 residues. The CDR3 DNA sequence: TGTGCCAGCAGTTCTATTCCGGGACAGGGGTACTATGGCTACGCCTTC. It translates to CASSSIPGQGYYGYAF.

Remarks on this clonotype: The conserved closing phenylalanine or tryptophan is absent in this CDR3, likely reflecting a read error. The DNA is left out, because the CDR3 cannot be placed on it with certainty; the CDR3 is given as TCRdb lists it. The chain is built from TRBV5-4 and TRBJ2-7. The CDR3 extends over 14 residues, inclusive of both ends. The germline CDR1 and CDR2 sequences are SGHNT and YYREEE (reference sequence). CDR3 in amino acids: CASNWDYRPYEQYY.

The table lists this clonotype with many counts. The rearrangement joins TRBV10-1 to TRBJ2-7; D unclear. The CDR3 is made up of 14 amino acids. The germline CDR1 and CDR2 sequences are WNHNN and SYGVQD (reference sequence). Trimming left V 3 bases short and J 4 bases short, with 13 bases between. CDR3 loop: CASSEPARPYEQYF. The DNA for the CDR3 is TGCGCCAGCAGTGAACCGGCAAGACCATACGAGCAGTACTTC.

This sequence joins TRBV6-6 and TRBJ1-4; D is uncertain. The CDR3 spans 15 residues. Germline values: CDR1 MNHNY, CDR2 SVGAGI (reference sequence). The chain's CDR3 is CTGSKCGFLDEKLFF. The CDR3 DNA is TGTACCGGCAGTAAATGCGGCTTCTTGGATGAAAAACTGTTTTTT.

Of note for this clonotype: The junction departs from germline at one end; a sequencing error may be responsible. The rearrangement joins TRBV10-1 to TRBJ2-2, with 9 bases fitting TRBD1. Germline V gene data show CDR1 as WNHNN and CDR2 as SYGVQD (reference sequence). The CDR3 totals 17 residues. The chain's CDR3 is CASSELRTGANTGELFF. For the CDR3, the DNA is TGCGCCAGCAGTGAGTTGAGGACAGGGGCGAACACAGGGGAGCTGTTTTTT.

This clonotype was seen repeatedly, ten times or more. In nucleotides, the CDR3 is TGTGCCAGCAGCTCGGACAGGGACGGGGCAGATACGCAGTATTTT. As protein: CASSSDRDGADTQYF. V gene TRBV7-9 combines with J gene TRBJ2-3; 8 bases fit TRBD1. V trimming: 4 bases; J trimming: 4 bases; junction bases outside the gene matches: 7. Germline-derived CDR1 and CDR2 are SEHNR and FQNEAQ (reference sequence). The CDR3 has 15 residues.

There are a few counts of this clonotype. The V gene is TRBV30, the J gene TRBJ2-5; the match to TRBD2 covers 8 bases. The V and J ends lost 6 bases and 7 bases, in that order; junction bases with no gene match: 10. The CDR3 contains 13 residues. Germline values: CDR1 GTSNPN, CDR2 SVGIG (reference sequence). For the CDR3, the DNA is TGTGCCTGCGTACTAGCGGCAGAGGGGACCCAGTACTTC. Translation: CACVLAAEGTQYF.

A note on this clonotype: Possible read error: a much larger clone is one base away. This rearrangement joins TRBV12-3 or TRBV12-4 to TRBJ2-1, with 11 nucleotides matching TRBD2. J gave up 15 bases and V 8 bases, and 12 bases lay outside the gene matches. The CDR3 length is 13 residues. The CDR3 reads CASAGLAGPSGFF. CDR3 bases: TGTGCCAGCGCCGGACTAGCGGGCCCCAGTGGGTTCTTC.

To note about this clonotype: A much larger clone differs by one base, so this may be a read error. The chain employs TRBV5-1 and TRBJ2-5; D gene ambiguous. The CDR3 length is 15 residues. V lost 8 bases and J 5 bases, leaving 22 bases between the germline ends. Germline-derived CDR1 and CDR2 are SGHRS and YFSETQ. The CDR3 coding sequence is TGCGCCAGAAGCCGTGTTCCAGAAAGGTGGGAGACCCAGTACTTC. Translation gives CARSRVPERWETQYF. Filled out from reference TRBV5-1 and TRBJ2-5, the complete variable domain reads KAGVTQTPRYLIKTRGQQVTLSCSPISGHRSVSWYQQTPGQGLQFLFEYFSETQRNKGNFPGRFSGRQFSNSRSEMNVSTLELGDSALYLCARSRVPERWETQYFGPGTRLLVL.

The table lists this clonotype with many counts. The chain links TRBV4-3 to TRBJ1-2; D perhaps matches TRBD1 (5 bases). The CDR3 has 14 residues. Trimming cost V 2 bases and J 6 bases, with 13 bases left between them. CDR1 LGHNA and CDR2 YSLEER come from the germline V gene. This CDR3 reads CASSQPGTGNGYTF. The CDR3 nucleotides read TGCGCCAGCAGCCAACCCGGGACGGGGAATGGCTACACCTTC.

This clonotype was detected ten times or more. This sequence may be a read error, since a much larger clone differs from it by one base. The chain recombines TRBV29-1 with TRBJ2-1, with 11 bases lining up with TRBD2. Germline CDR1 reads SQVTM; CDR2 reads ANQGSEA. V lost 1 base, J lost 4 bases, and 3 bases stayed unmatched. The CDR3 contains 15 residues. CDR3 nucleotides: TGCAGCGTTGAAGCCACTAGCGGGAGATACAATGAGCAGTTCTTC. Residues: CSVEATSGRYNEQFF.

V and J are TRBV29-1 and TRBJ1-1; D gene ambiguous. CDR3 size: 12 residues. Germline V gives CDR1 SQVTM, CDR2 ANQGSEA. CDR3 nucleotides: TGCACCGTCGATCGAGGGCACTCTGAAGCTTTCTTT. This gives the protein CTVDRGHSEAFF.

Note on this clonotype: At one boundary the junction diverges from the germline segment, which might be a read error. This rearrangement joins TRBV5-4 to TRBJ2-5; D is ambiguous. CDR1 SGHNT and CDR2 YYREEE come from the germline V gene (reference sequence). The CDR3 is 14 amino acids. The CDR3 reads CASSSPTPQETQYF. The DNA for the CDR3 is TGTGCCAGTAGCTCGCCAACGCCCCAAGAGACCCAGTACTTC.

Concerning this clonotype: This may be a read error, as it is one base from a much larger clone. The chain combines TRBV5-6 with TRBJ1-1; no clear D. The V gene's germline CDR1 is SGHDT and CDR2 YYEEEE. This CDR3 is built from 15 residues. The V end was cut by 2 bases, the J end by 1 base, with 12 bases between. Here the CDR3 reads CASSFSGYPNTEAFF. Here the CDR3 DNA reads TGTGCCAGCAGCTTTTCGGGATACCCGAACACTGAAGCTTTCTTT.

This clonotype was observed a handful of times. At one end the junction does not follow the germline gene, possibly because of a read error. V is TRBV4-2 and J is TRBJ2-7; 9 nucleotides agree with TRBD2. CDR1 LGHNA and CDR2 YNFKEQ come from the germline V gene. The CDR3 spans 16 residues. For the CDR3, the DNA is TGTACAAGCAGCCAAGCGGCTAGCGGGGTTTCCTACGAGCAATACTTC. Residues: CTSSQAASGVSYEQYF.

This clonotype has a count of ten or more. This chain uses TRBV6-2 or TRBV6-3 with TRBJ2-5; D is uncertain. This CDR3 has 12 residues. V lost 6 bases and J lost 1, with 6 bases in between. Germline CDR1 MNHEY, CDR2 SVGEGT. In DNA, the CDR3 is TGTGCCAGCAGCAACAGCCAAGAGACCCAGTACTTC. As protein: CASSNSQETQYF.

This clonotype was seen only a few times. The chain has TRBV6-5 and TRBJ2-7; perhaps TRBD2 as D (5 bases). V lost 8 bases and J lost 4, with 18 bases in between. CDR1 is MNHEY, CDR2 SVGAGI, per germline. The CDR3 spans 14 residues. The CDR3 bases are TGTGCCAGCCGGAGCGGTTTTCTGGATTACGAGCAGTACTTC. It codes for CASRSGFLDYEQYF.

J is TRBJ2-7 and V is TRBV11-2; D perhaps matches TRBD2 (5 bases). This CDR3 region has 15 residues. CDR1 SGHAT and CDR2 FQNNGV come from the germline V gene. V dropped 5 bases and J dropped 7 bases, with 21 bases sitting between them. The CDR3 nucleotides are TGTGCCAGCAGCCTACCTAATGCAGAGGGCGGTGAGCAGTACTTC. Its translation: CASSLPNAEGGEQYF. The complete variable domain, with remaining parts taken from reference TRBV11-2 and TRBJ2-7, reads EAGVAQSPRYKIIEKRQSVAFWCNPISGHATLYWYQQILGQGPKLLIQFQNNGVVDDSQLPKDRFSAERLKGVDSTLKIQPAKLEDSAVYLCASSLPNAEGGEQYFGPGTRLTVT.

This clonotype is termed medium-sized. The chain has TRBV11-2 and TRBJ1-1, with a possible D match to TRBD1 (5 bases). This CDR3 has 17 residues. V shed 0 bases and J shed 4 bases, with 18 bases lying between them. From germline, CDR1 is SGHAT and CDR2 FQNNGV. CDR3 sequence (DNA): TGTGCCAGCAGCTTAGAGTCTTTGGGGGGTCCGGGCACTGAAGCTTTCTTT. It translates to CASSLESLGGPGTEAFF.

To note about this clonotype: The missing conserved phenylalanine or tryptophan at the end of this CDR3 makes a read error likely. The chain joins TRBV11-2 to TRBJ2-5; D is possibly TRBD1 (6 bases). The germline gives CDR1 SGHAT, CDR2 FQNNGV. The CDR3 extends over 18 amino acids. The CDR3 loop is CASSLDPWSRGRGESQYS. The CDR3 region has the DNA TGTGCCAGCAGCTTAGATCCGTGGTCTAGGGGGAGAGGAGAGAGCCAGTACTCC.